This is a list of T cell receptor beta chains from one sample in a study of memory CD4+ T cells and cytomegalovirus serostatus. The method was immunoSEQ multiplex PCR; TCRdb's version includes in-frame clones alone and lacks a portion of them. This sample has about 46,000 clones, with roughly 80% found just once. Sequencing used memory CD4+ T cells from blood. The receptor source for this set is an adult in good health and CMV-seronegative. Both conserved end residues are part of each CDR3. The D gene is left open where the match is weak. Part of the rows lack a size; the others show once, few, many or a class for expanded clones.

TRBV4-3,.,TRBJ1-6,.,CASSQDWAGVGSPLHF,TGCGCCAGCAGCCAAGATTGGGCAGGGGTGGGTTCACCCCTCCACTTT
TRBV6-1,.,TRBJ1-2,TRBD1,CASSEVRDSYYGYTF,TGTGCCAGCAGTGAAGTACGGGACAGCTACTATGGCTACACCTTC
TRBV7-6,.,TRBJ1-1,.,CASSGQLNTEAFF,TGTGCCAGCAGCGGACAGTTGAACACTGAAGCTTTCTTT
TRBV29-1,.,TRBJ2-3,.,CSVEGQVAPDTQYF,TGCAGCGTTGAAGGGCAGGTTGCACCAGATACGCAGTATTTT
TRBV30,.,TRBJ1-2,.,CAWGHFTGFYGYTF,TGTGCCTGGGGACACTTTACGGGATTCTATGGCTACACCTTC
TRBV14,.,TRBJ2-1,.,CASSQEWPGLRYSYNEQFF,TGTGCCAGCAGCCAAGAATGGCCAGGGCTCAGGTACTCCTACAATGAGCAGTTCTTC
TRBV5-4,.,TRBJ2-1,.,CASSVYNEQFF,TGTGCCAGCAGCGTTTACAATGAGCAGTTCTTC
TRBV5-1,.,TRBJ2-5,TRBD1,CASSEGQGAGKTQYF,TGCGCCAGCAGCGAAGGACAGGGGGCTGGTAAGACCCAGTACTTC
TRBV4-3,.,TRBJ1-1,.,CASSQDPPPLFRTNTEAFF,TGCGCCAGCAGCCAAGACCCCCCACCCCTATTTCGTACGAACACTGAAGCTTTCTTT
TRBV6-6,.,TRBJ1-1,.,CASTDTLRAFF,TGTGCCAGCACCGACACGTTGAGGGCTTTCTTT
TRBV2,once,TRBJ1-5,.,CASSEYGNQPQHF,TGTGCCAGCAGTGAATATGGCAATCAGCCCCAGCATTTT
TRBV5-1,.,TRBJ2-2,TRBD1,CASSMVTGVGTGELFF,TGCGCCAGCAGCATGGTTACAGGGGTAGGGACCGGGGAGCTGTTTTTT
TRBV25-1,.,TRBJ1-1,.,CASSDAPVGGRGTEAFF,TGTGCCAGCAGTGACGCCCCGGTGGGGGGCCGGGGCACTGAAGCTTTCTTT
TRBV30,.,TRBJ1-3,.,CAWERAGNTIYF,TGTGCCTGGGAGAGGGCTGGAAACACCATATATTTT
TRBV15,.,TRBJ2-6,.,CATSRETGANVLTF,TGTGCCACCAGCAGAGAGACAGGCGCCAACGTCCTGACTTTC
TRBV25-1,.,TRBJ1-6,.,CASRLGGNSPLHF,TGTGCCAGCAGATTGGGAGGGAATTCACCCCTCCACTTT
TRBV7-9,.,TRBJ2-3,.,CASSLGRTVARAF,TGTGCCAGCAGCTTAGGAAGGACAGTCGCTCGGGCTTTT
TRBV15,.,TRBJ2-2,.,CATSRARLGSTSGELFF,TGTGCCACCAGCAGGGCGAGACTAGGTTCTACGTCCGGGGAGCTGTTTTTT
TRBV11-2,.,TRBJ2-7,.,CASTPLPGYEQYF,TGTGCCAGCACCCCTCTGCCGGGGTACGAGCAGTACTTC
TRBV6-5,.,TRBJ1-4,TRBD1,CASSYTGGAEKLFF,TGTGCCAGCAGTTACACAGGGGGCGCCGAAAAACTGTTTTTT
TRBV10-3,.,TRBJ1-1,TRBD1,CAISETGQGDTEAFF,TGTGCCATCAGTGAGACAGGACAGGGGGACACTGAAGCTTTCTTT
TRBV7-9,.,TRBJ2-6,.,CASSLEFGGANVLTF,TGTGCCAGCAGCTTAGAATTCGGTGGGGCCAACGTCCTGACTTTC
TRBV5-5,once,TRBJ1-1,.,CASSFWGDPRNTEAFF,TGTGCCAGCAGCTTTTGGGGCGACCCGAGGAACACTGAAGCTTTCTTT
TRBV7-6,medium-sized,TRBJ2-5,.,CASSLLKAEDQETQYF,TGTGCCAGCAGCCTTTTAAAAGCGGAAGACCAAGAGACCCAGTACTTC
TRBV2,.,TRBJ2-5,.,CASFGFGDRGGQETQYF,TGTGCCAGCTTTGGCTTTGGAGACAGAGGGGGTCAGGAGACCCAGTACTTC
TRBV11-2,.,TRBJ1-5,.,CASSPVQGDPQHF,TGTGCCAGCAGTCCTGTGCAGGGTGATCCCCAGCATTTT
TRBV5-1,once,TRBJ1-4,.,CASSFFQGEKLFF,TGCGCCAGCAGCTTTTTCCAGGGGGAAAAACTGTTTTTT
TRBV11-1,.,TRBJ2-3,TRBD2,CASNPREEDTQYF,TGTGCCAGCAACCCCCGGGAGGAAGATACGCAGTATTTT
TRBV27,.,TRBJ2-7,.,CASSRTGLSSYEQYF,TGTGCCAGCAGTCGCACAGGTTTAAGCTCCTACGAGCAGTACTTC
TRBV4-1,.,TRBJ1-3,.,CASSPNSGQARSGNTIYF,TGCGCCAGCAGCCCGAATTCAGGGCAGGCACGCTCTGGAAACACCATATATTTT
TRBV19,.,TRBJ1-5,.,CASSSNQPQHF,TGTGCCAGTAGTAGTAATCAGCCCCAGCATTTT
TRBV7-2,.,TRBJ2-3,.,CASSLQPGRTDTQYF,TGTGCCAGCAGCCTACAACCGGGACGAACAGATACGCAGTATTTT
TRBV2,.,TRBJ1-1,.,CASKYQRGNTEAFF,TGTGCCAGCAAGTACCAGAGGGGGAACACTGAAGCTTTCTTT
TRBV18,.,TRBJ2-1,.,CASSTGLENEQFF,TGTGCCAGCTCAACGGGACTGGAGAATGAGCAGTTCTTC
TRBV29-1,.,TRBJ2-7,.,CSVITVTVSSYEQYF,TGCAGCGTTATTACCGTGACCGTCAGCTCCTACGAGCAGTACTTC
TRBV27,.,TRBJ1-6,.,CASSLWQGSNSPLHF,TGTGCCAGCAGTTTATGGCAGGGGTCTAATTCACCCCTCCACTTT
TRBV11-1,.,TRBJ2-1,TRBD1,CASSPRTGPYNEQFF,TGTGCCAGCAGCCCAAGGACAGGCCCCTACAATGAGCAGTTCTTC
TRBV7-2,.,TRBJ1-5,.,CASSRQVLAPQHF,TGTGCCAGCAGCCGACAGGTTCTGGCGCCCCAGCATTTT
TRBV5-1,.,TRBJ1-2,TRBD1,CASSPNPGQKANYGYTF,TGCGCCAGCAGCCCCAACCCGGGACAGAAAGCTAACTATGGCTACACCTTC
TRBV7-9,once,TRBJ1-2,.,CASSPTAGVYGGDGGYTF,TGTGCCAGCAGCCCAACCGCAGGGGTTTATGGCGGGGATGGAGGCTACACCTTC
TRBV4-1,.,TRBJ1-2,.,CASSQERISNYGYTF,TGCGCCAGCAGCCAAGAACGGATTTCTAACTATGGCTACACCTTC
TRBV5-1,.,TRBJ2-6,TRBD2,CASSLGLAGGSGANVLTF,TGCGCCAGCAGCTTGGGTCTAGCGGGGGGCTCTGGGGCCAACGTCCTGACTTTC
TRBV7-9,once,TRBJ2-5,TRBD2,CASSPRTSGETQYF,TGTGCCAGCAGCCCAAGAACTAGCGGGGAGACCCAGTACTTC
TRBV9,.,TRBJ2-3,TRBD2,CASSDTSGATDTQYF,TGTGCCAGCAGCGACACTAGCGGGGCCACAGATACGCAGTATTTT
TRBV27,.,TRBJ1-2,.,CASSWGRSYGYTF,TGTGCCAGCAGTTGGGGACGGAGCTATGGCTACACCTTC
TRBV2,.,TRBJ1-5,.,CASRKDSQPQHF,TGTGCCAGCAGGAAAGACAGTCAGCCCCAGCATTTT
TRBV12-5,.,TRBJ2-7,.,CASGHPTAKSSYEQYF,TGTGCTAGTGGGCATCCTACGGCCAAGAGCTCCTACGAGCAGTACTTC
TRBV7-7,.,TRBJ1-3,.,CASSLDRGSGNTIYF,TGTGCTAGCAGCTTAGATCGGGGCTCTGGAAACACCATATATTTT
TRBV4-1,.,TRBJ1-2,.,CASSQQQGYGYTF,TGCGCCAGCAGCCAGCAACAAGGGTATGGCTACACCTTC